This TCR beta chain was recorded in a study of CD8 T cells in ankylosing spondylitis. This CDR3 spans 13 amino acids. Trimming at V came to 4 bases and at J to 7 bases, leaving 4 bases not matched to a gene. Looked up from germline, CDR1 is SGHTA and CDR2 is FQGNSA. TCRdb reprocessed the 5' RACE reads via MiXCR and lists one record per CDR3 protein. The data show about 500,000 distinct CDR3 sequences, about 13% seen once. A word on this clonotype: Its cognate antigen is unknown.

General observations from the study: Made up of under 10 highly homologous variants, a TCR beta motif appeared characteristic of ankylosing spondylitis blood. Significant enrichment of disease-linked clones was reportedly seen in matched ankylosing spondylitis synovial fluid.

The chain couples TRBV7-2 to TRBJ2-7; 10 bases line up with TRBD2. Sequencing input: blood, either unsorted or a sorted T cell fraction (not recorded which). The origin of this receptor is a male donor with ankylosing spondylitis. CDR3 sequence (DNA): TGTGCCAGCAGCTCATTACTAGCGGGAGAGCAGTACTTC. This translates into CASSSLLAGEQYF.